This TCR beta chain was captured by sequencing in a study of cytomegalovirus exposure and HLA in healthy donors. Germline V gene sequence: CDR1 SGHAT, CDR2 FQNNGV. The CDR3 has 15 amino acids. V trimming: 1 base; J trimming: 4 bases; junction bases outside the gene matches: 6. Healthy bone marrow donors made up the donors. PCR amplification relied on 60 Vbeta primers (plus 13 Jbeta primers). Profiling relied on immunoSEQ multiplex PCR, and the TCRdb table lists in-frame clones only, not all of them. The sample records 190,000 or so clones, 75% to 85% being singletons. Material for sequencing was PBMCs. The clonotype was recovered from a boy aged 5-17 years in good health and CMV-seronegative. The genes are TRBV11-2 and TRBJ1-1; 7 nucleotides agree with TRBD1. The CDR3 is CASSLGRQGVTEAFF. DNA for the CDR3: TGTGCCAGCAGCTTAGGGAGGCAGGGGGTCACTGAAGCTTTCTTT.